This TCR beta chain originates from a study of graft-versus-host responses after intestinal transplantation. As to this clone: Its specificity is not known.

Sequenced by immunoSEQ multiplex PCR; TCRdb stores in-frame clones only, minus some. The repertoire has about 88,000 clones, around 90% of them found once; the top ten carry approximately 0.3%. Per the germline V gene, CDR1 is MNHEY and CDR2 is SVGAGI. The CDR3 contains 14 residues. V lost 5 bases and J 2 bases, leaving 12 bases between the germline ends. This sequence joins TRBV6-5 and TRBJ1-2, with D perhaps matching TRBD1 (6 bases). The sample was unstimulated CD4+ T cells sorted from spleen or lymph node cells, taken before transplant. This clonotype was obtained from a human donor who was the organ donor for an intestinal transplant. CDR3 nucleotides: TGTGCCAGCAGTGCAGGGGTTCCAAACTATGGCTACACCTTC. This codes for CASSAGVPNYGYTF.